Listed below are T cell receptor beta chains from one sample, sequenced in a study of T cells in Graves' hyperthyroidism and ophthalmopathy. TCRdb analysed the multiplex PCR reads with MiXCR anew, one entry per CDR3 protein. The table includes 550,000 to 800,000 distinct CDR3 sequences, roughly 17% detected once. The sample consisted of blood. All receptors come from a man aged 18 to 29 with Graves' hyperthyroidism. Both conserved end residues are part of each CDR3. Fields, in order: D gene, clone size, V gene, J gene, CDR3 protein, CDR3 DNA. A D gene is named only where the DNA matches it firmly. Size tells how often a clone was seen (once, few, many) or the class of an expanded clone, and some rows leave it out.

D gene: NA; clone size: few; V gene: TRBV3-1; J gene: TRBJ2-6; CDR3 protein: CASSQGAGANVLTF; CDR3 DNA: TGTGCCAGCAGCCAAGGGGCTGGGGCCAACGTCCTGACTTTC
D gene: NA; clone size: many; V gene: TRBV7-9; J gene: TRBJ2-7; CDR3 protein: CASSSGRAYEQYF; CDR3 DNA: TGTGCCAGCAGCTCGGGGCGGGCCTACGAGCAGTACTTC
D gene: NA; clone size: NA; V gene: TRBV5-1; J gene: TRBJ2-1; CDR3 protein: CASSLRASDNEQFF; CDR3 DNA: TGCGCCAGCAGCTTGAGGGCTAGCGATAATGAGCAGTTCTTC
D gene: TRBD1; clone size: NA; V gene: TRBV20-1; J gene: TRBJ1-1; CDR3 protein: CSARTGGNYYIEAFF; CDR3 DNA: TGCAGTGCCAGGACAGGGGGAAACTATTACATTGAAGCTTTCTTT
D gene: TRBD1; clone size: many; V gene: TRBV5-8; J gene: TRBJ2-5; CDR3 protein: CASSPQGDEETQYF; CDR3 DNA: TGTGCCAGCAGCCCGCAGGGGGATGAGGAGACCCAGTACTTC
D gene: TRBD1; clone size: many; V gene: TRBV18; J gene: TRBJ1-5; CDR3 protein: CASSRGQGADQPQHF; CDR3 DNA: TGTGCCAGCTCACGGGGACAGGGGGCGGACCAGCCCCAGCATTTT
D gene: NA; clone size: few; V gene: TRBV7-8; J gene: TRBJ1-6; CDR3 protein: CASSFGPNSPLHF; CDR3 DNA: TGTGCCAGCAGCTTTGGACCCAATTCACCCCTCCACTTT
D gene: NA; clone size: few; V gene: TRBV7-9; J gene: TRBJ2-7; CDR3 protein: CASGDGGGSYHEQYF; CDR3 DNA: TGTGCCAGCGGCGATGGGGGGGGCTCGTATCACGAGCAGTACTTC
D gene: TRBD1; clone size: NA; V gene: TRBV14; J gene: TRBJ2-7; CDR3 protein: CASSGIGQGDIRGSYEQYF; CDR3 DNA: TGTGCCAGCAGCGGGATAGGACAGGGAGATATTCGGGGCTCCTACGAGCAGTACTTC
D gene: NA; clone size: NA; V gene: TRBV11-3; J gene: TRBJ2-7; CDR3 protein: CASSLDLISEQYF; CDR3 DNA: TGTGCCAGCAGCTTAGATCTCATCAGCGAGCAGTACTTC
D gene: NA; clone size: few; V gene: TRBV29-1; J gene: TRBJ1-4; CDR3 protein: CSVELREKLFF; CDR3 DNA: TGCAGCGTTGAGTTGCGTGAAAAACTGTTTTTT
D gene: TRBD1; clone size: NA; V gene: TRBV2; J gene: TRBJ2-2; CDR3 protein: CAYTDRGRGELFF; CDR3 DNA: TGTGCATACACTGACAGGGGGCGAGGGGAGCTGTTTTTT
D gene: TRBD1; clone size: many; V gene: TRBV6-2/TRBV6-3; J gene: TRBJ2-1; CDR3 protein: CASNDRVYNEQFF; CDR3 DNA: TGTGCCAGCAACGACAGGGTCTACAATGAGCAGTTCTTC
D gene: NA; clone size: NA; V gene: TRBV7-9; J gene: TRBJ2-4; CDR3 protein: CASSLKGGLNIQYF; CDR3 DNA: TGTGCCAGCAGCTTGAAAGGAGGGTTGAACATTCAGTACTTC
D gene: NA; clone size: few; V gene: TRBV10-1; J gene: TRBJ2-2; CDR3 protein: CASSDFPDPPAGELFF; CDR3 DNA: TGCGCCAGCAGTGACTTCCCGGACCCTCCGGCCGGGGAGCTGTTTTTT
D gene: TRBD1; clone size: NA; V gene: TRBV20-1; J gene: TRBJ1-1; CDR3 protein: CSASHPRQGFMAFF; CDR3 DNA: TGCAGTGCTAGCCACCCGAGACAGGGGTTTATGGCTTTCTTT
D gene: NA; clone size: many; V gene: TRBV7-3; J gene: TRBJ2-1; CDR3 protein: CASSFGEFLYNEQFF; CDR3 DNA: TGTGCCAGCAGCTTCGGCGAATTTCTGTACAATGAGCAGTTCTTC
D gene: NA; clone size: few; V gene: TRBV10-3; J gene: TRBJ1-3; CDR3 protein: CAISERGEAGNTIYF; CDR3 DNA: TGTGCCATCAGTGAGAGGGGGGAGGCTGGAAACACCATATATTTT
D gene: NA; clone size: NA; V gene: TRBV28; J gene: TRBJ1-5; CDR3 protein: CASSTAGNQPQHF; CDR3 DNA: TGTGCCAGCAGCACAGCGGGCAATCAGCCCCAGCATTTT
D gene: NA; clone size: few; V gene: TRBV7-9; J gene: TRBJ2-2; CDR3 protein: CASRPRGQNTGELFF; CDR3 DNA: TGTGCCAGCAGGCCCCGCGGACAGAACACCGGGGAGCTGTTTTTT
D gene: NA; clone size: NA; V gene: TRBV7-2; J gene: TRBJ1-5; CDR3 protein: CASSLDNGAQHF; CDR3 DNA: TGTGCCAGCAGCTTAGACAATGGAGCCCAGCATTTT
D gene: NA; clone size: many; V gene: TRBV10-3; J gene: TRBJ1-1; CDR3 protein: CAISDSGRTNTEAFF; CDR3 DNA: TGTGCCATCAGTGACAGTGGACGGACGAACACTGAAGCTTTCTTT
D gene: NA; clone size: NA; V gene: TRBV15; J gene: TRBJ1-2; CDR3 protein: CATRKTGLGPGYTF; CDR3 DNA: TGTGCCACCAGGAAGACAGGCCTCGGGCCGGGCTACACCTTC
D gene: TRBD2; clone size: NA; V gene: TRBV25-1; J gene: TRBJ2-1; CDR3 protein: CASSDSSGRALRAYNEQFF; CDR3 DNA: TGTGCCAGCAGTGATTCCAGCGGGAGGGCCTTGAGGGCCTACAATGAGCAGTTCTTC
D gene: NA; clone size: NA; V gene: TRBV20-1; J gene: TRBJ1-4; CDR3 protein: CSARVAGTNEKLFF; CDR3 DNA: TGCAGTGCTAGAGTGGCAGGGACTAATGAAAAACTGTTTTTT
D gene: NA; clone size: many; V gene: TRBV2; J gene: TRBJ1-1; CDR3 protein: CASTAGRGTEAFF; CDR3 DNA: TGTGCCAGCACGGCCGGCCGGGGCACTGAAGCTTTCTTT
D gene: NA; clone size: NA; V gene: TRBV10-1; J gene: TRBJ1-1; CDR3 protein: CASSDYEQKAFF; CDR3 DNA: TGCGCCAGCAGTGATTACGAGCAGAAAGCTTTCTTT
D gene: TRBD2; clone size: many; V gene: TRBV28; J gene: TRBJ2-1; CDR3 protein: CASSLRRTSGSSYNEQFF; CDR3 DNA: TGTGCCAGCAGTTTAAGACGGACTAGCGGGAGCTCCTACAATGAGCAGTTCTTC
D gene: NA; clone size: NA; V gene: TRBV25-1; J gene: TRBJ1-2; CDR3 protein: CASSESGFGYTF; CDR3 DNA: TGTGCCAGCAGTGAATCTGGTTTCGGCTACACCTTC
D gene: NA; clone size: few; V gene: TRBV20-1; J gene: TRBJ2-3; CDR3 protein: CSAMTGTTGSDTQYF; CDR3 DNA: TGCAGTGCTATGACCGGGACTACAGGGTCGGATACGCAGTATTTT
D gene: TRBD1; clone size: NA; V gene: TRBV29-1; J gene: TRBJ1-2; CDR3 protein: CSVGTTGVLGYTF; CDR3 DNA: TGCAGCGTTGGGACGACAGGGGTTCTTGGCTACACCTTC
D gene: TRBD1; clone size: NA; V gene: TRBV12-3/TRBV12-4; J gene: TRBJ1-6; CDR3 protein: CASTRGQLNSPLHF; CDR3 DNA: TGTGCCAGCACCAGGGGACAGCTGAATTCACCCCTCCACTTT
D gene: NA; clone size: NA; V gene: TRBV12-3/TRBV12-4; J gene: TRBJ1-1; CDR3 protein: CASSSFGGPQGTEAFF; CDR3 DNA: TGTGCCAGCAGTTCTTTTGGGGGTCCACAGGGAACTGAAGCTTTCTTT
D gene: TRBD1; clone size: few; V gene: TRBV20-1; J gene: TRBJ1-2; CDR3 protein: CSADATGDGYTF; CDR3 DNA: TGCAGTGCTGACGCTACAGGGGACGGCTACACCTTC
D gene: TRBD1; clone size: few; V gene: TRBV7-9; J gene: TRBJ1-2; CDR3 protein: CASSTDRVGGYTF; CDR3 DNA: TGTGCCAGCAGCACCGACAGGGTCGGCGGCTACACCTTC
D gene: TRBD2; clone size: NA; V gene: TRBV5-1; J gene: TRBJ2-5; CDR3 protein: CASSLNVAGEQETQYF; CDR3 DNA: TGCGCCAGCAGCTTGAATGTAGCGGGCGAACAAGAGACCCAGTACTTC
D gene: TRBD2; clone size: many; V gene: TRBV28; J gene: TRBJ2-5; CDR3 protein: CASSFTSGYKETQYF; CDR3 DNA: TGTGCCAGCAGTTTCACTAGCGGGTATAAAGAGACCCAGTACTTC
D gene: NA; clone size: NA; V gene: TRBV7-8; J gene: TRBJ1-5; CDR3 protein: CASSLGLYWDNNQPQHF; CDR3 DNA: TGTGCCAGCAGCTTAGGACTATATTGGGACAACAATCAGCCCCAGCATTTT
D gene: NA; clone size: few; V gene: TRBV4-1; J gene: TRBJ2-4; CDR3 protein: CASSQPLRGRGDIQYF; CDR3 DNA: TGCGCCAGCAGCCAACCCCTCCGGGGGCGAGGGGACATTCAGTACTTC
D gene: NA; clone size: NA; V gene: TRBV19; J gene: TRBJ1-6; CDR3 protein: CASSRQRNSPLHF; CDR3 DNA: TGTGCCAGTAGTCGCCAGCGAAATTCACCCCTCCACTTT
D gene: TRBD2; clone size: NA; V gene: TRBV2; J gene: TRBJ2-7; CDR3 protein: CASSIMLPGLASYEQYF; CDR3 DNA: TGTGCCAGCAGTATTATGTTACCGGGACTAGCGTCCTACGAGCAGTACTTC